These 5 T cell receptor beta chains were sequenced from one sample in a study of T cell responses to AZD1222 COVID-19 vaccine. Only in-frame clones appear in the TCRdb table, and some are missing; sequencing was by immunoSEQ multiplex PCR. This table holds approximately 100,000 clones, about 90% found once. Material: peripheral blood, obtained 28 days after the second AZD1222 dose. These receptors all come from an adult who received the AZD1222 COVID-19 vaccine.

The rearrangement joins TRBV25-1 to TRBJ1-2, with D possibly matching TRBD1 (6 bases). Trimming took 4 bases from V and 8 from J, leaving 11 bases between them. Germline V gene sequence: CDR1 MGHDK, CDR2 SYGVNS. This CDR3 region has 12 residues. The CDR3 is CASSATGYGYTF. DNA of the CDR3: TGTGCCAGCAGTGCCACAGGGTACGGCTACACCTTC.

The rearrangement uses TRBV7-3 and TRBJ2-3; D may correspond to TRBD1 or TRBD2 (5 bases each). Trimming cost V 0 bases and J 0 bases, with 16 bases left between them. The CDR3 is 18 amino acids. Germline V gene data show CDR1 as SGHTA and CDR2 as FQGTGA. Here the CDR3 reads CASSLTPLTGPSTDTQYF. The CDR3 bases are TGTGCCAGCAGCTTAACTCCCTTAACGGGGCCTAGCACAGATACGCAGTATTTT.

The rearrangement uses TRBV6-5 and TRBJ1-1; TRBD1 agrees at 11 bases. With V trimmed by 5 bases and J by 11 bases, 10 bases remained unmatched. This CDR3 is built from 14 residues. Germline CDR1 reads MNHEY; CDR2 reads SVGAGI. Written as DNA, the CDR3 is TGTGCCAGCAGTCGCAATGGACAGGGGGCCGGCGCTTTCTTT. Translating it yields CASSRNGQGAGAFF.

The rearrangement joins TRBV29-1 to TRBJ2-7; 8 nucleotides align to TRBD1. The CDR3 covers 13 residues. Trimming cost V 6 bases and J 4 bases; bases outside gene matches: 8. Germline CDR1 and CDR2: SQVTM and ANQGSEA. The CDR3 DNA is TGCAGCGTCCTCCGGACAGGGCGTTACGAGCAGTACTTC. The encoded protein is CSVLRTGRYEQYF.

This chain links TRBV6-2 or TRBV6-3 with TRBJ1-5; D is undetermined. Germline V gene lookup returns CDR1 MNHEY and CDR2 SVGEGT. With 0 bases removed from V and 2 bases from J, the gap between germline ends came to 11 bases. The CDR3 has 16 residues. This chain's CDR3 is CASSYSISGGNQPQHF. DNA for the CDR3: TGTGCCAGCAGTTACTCGATCTCTGGGGGCAATCAGCCCCAGCATTTT.